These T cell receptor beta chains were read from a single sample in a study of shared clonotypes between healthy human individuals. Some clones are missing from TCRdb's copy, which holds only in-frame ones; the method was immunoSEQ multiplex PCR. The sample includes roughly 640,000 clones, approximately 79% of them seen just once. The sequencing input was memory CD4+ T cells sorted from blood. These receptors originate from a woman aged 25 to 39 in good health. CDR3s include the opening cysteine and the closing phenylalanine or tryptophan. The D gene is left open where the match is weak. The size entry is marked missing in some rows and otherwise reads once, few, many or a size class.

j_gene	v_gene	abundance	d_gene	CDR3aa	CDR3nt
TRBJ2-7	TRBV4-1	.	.	CASSRTGQNYEQYF	TGCGCCAGCAGCCGAACGGGACAAAACTACGAGCAGTACTTC
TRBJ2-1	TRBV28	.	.	CASSSPNPWDEQFF	TGTGCCAGCAGTTCCCCCAACCCATGGGATGAGCAGTTCTTC
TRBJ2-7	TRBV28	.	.	CASSIGTRDEQYF	TGTGCCAGCAGTATCGGGACTCGGGACGAGCAGTACTTC
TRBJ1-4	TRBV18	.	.	CASSPGGVVNEKLFF	TGTGCCAGCTCACCAGGGGGCGTCGTTAATGAAAAACTGTTTTTT
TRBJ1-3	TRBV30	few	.	CAWSMGSGNTIYF	TGTGCCTGGAGTATGGGATCCGGAAACACCATATATTTT
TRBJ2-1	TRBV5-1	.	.	CASSTDDRRDSISPQFF	TGCGCCAGCAGCACGGATGATCGCCGGGACTCCATTTCGCCGCAGTTCTTC
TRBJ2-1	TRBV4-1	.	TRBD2	CASSQAASGSSFNEQFF	TGCGCCAGCAGCCAAGCGGCTAGCGGGAGTTCATTCAATGAGCAGTTCTTC
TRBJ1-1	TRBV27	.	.	CASSFQGMTEAFF	TGTGCCAGCAGTTTTCAGGGGATGACTGAAGCTTTCTTT
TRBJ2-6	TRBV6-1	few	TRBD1	CASSEGPPGGYVLTF	TGTGCCAGCAGTGAAGGTCCCCCAGGGGGCTATGTCCTGACTTTC
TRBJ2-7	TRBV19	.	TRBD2	CASSIDGRAGEQYF	TGTGCCAGTAGTATTGACGGGAGGGCCGGCGAGCAGTACTTC
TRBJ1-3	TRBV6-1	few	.	CASSGQRDSGNTIYF	TGTGCCAGCAGTGGCCAGAGAGACTCTGGAAACACCATATATTTT
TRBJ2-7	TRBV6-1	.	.	CASSEALISPIEQYF	TGTGCCAGCAGTGAAGCGCTCATAAGCCCTATTGAGCAGTACTTC
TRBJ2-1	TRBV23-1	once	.	CASSQSRLAQHLDNEQFF	TGCGCCAGCAGTCAATCGAGGCTAGCGCAACACTTGGACAATGAGCAGTTCTTC
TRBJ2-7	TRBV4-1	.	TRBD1	CASSQPFLRDRAYEQYF	TGCGCCAGCAGCCAACCCTTCCTCCGGGACAGAGCCTACGAGCAGTACTTC
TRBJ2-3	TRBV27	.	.	CASKNVGTSTDTQYF	TGTGCCAGCAAGAATGTGGGAACGAGCACAGATACGCAGTATTTT
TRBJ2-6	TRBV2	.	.	CASSERSGANVLTF	TGTGCCAGCAGTGAACGATCGGGGGCCAACGTCCTGACTTTC
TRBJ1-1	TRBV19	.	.	CASTPFGGANTEAFF	TGTGCCAGTACGCCCTTTGGCGGGGCGAACACTGAAGCTTTCTTT
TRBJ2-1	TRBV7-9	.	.	CASSLAGGNEQFF	TGTGCCAGCAGCTTAGCAGGGGGTAATGAGCAGTTCTTC
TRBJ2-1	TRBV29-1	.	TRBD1	CSVVRTGVSYNEQFF	TGCAGCGTTGTAAGGACAGGGGTCTCCTACAATGAGCAGTTCTTC
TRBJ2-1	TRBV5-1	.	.	CASSKDSIGYNEQFF	TGCGCCAGCAGCAAGGACAGCATCGGATACAATGAGCAGTTCTTC
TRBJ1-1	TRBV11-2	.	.	CASTPTVGAGTEAFF	TGTGCCAGCACCCCCACCGTGGGGGCTGGCACTGAAGCTTTCTTT
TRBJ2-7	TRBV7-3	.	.	CASSFVPGVGEQYF	TGTGCCAGCAGCTTTGTACCCGGTGTTGGCGAGCAGTACTTC
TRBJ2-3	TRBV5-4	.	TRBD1	CAARDRATDTQYF	TGTGCCGCCAGGGACAGGGCCACAGATACGCAGTATTTT
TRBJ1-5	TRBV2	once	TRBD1	CASSVEQGIYQPQHF	TGTGCCAGCAGTGTCGAACAGGGGATATATCAGCCCCAGCATTTT
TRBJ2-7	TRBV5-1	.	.	CASSLGGGISYEQYF	TGCGCCAGCAGCTTGGGAGGAGGCATATCCTACGAGCAGTACTTC
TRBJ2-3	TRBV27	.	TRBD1	CASSPQGAHRADTQYF	TGTGCCAGCAGTCCACAGGGGGCTCATCGCGCAGATACGCAGTATTTT
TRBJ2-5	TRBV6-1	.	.	CASSAGIGQETQYF	TGTGCCAGCAGTGCCGGGATAGGTCAAGAGACCCAGTACTTC
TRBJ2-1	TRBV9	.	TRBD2	CASSDPLAGERSYNEQFF	TGTGCCAGCAGCGATCCTCTAGCGGGAGAGCGATCCTACAATGAGCAGTTCTTC
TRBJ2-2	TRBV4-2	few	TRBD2	CASSQEGAGLAGNTGELFF	TGTGCCAGCAGCCAAGAAGGGGCGGGGCTAGCGGGGAACACCGGGGAGCTGTTTTTT
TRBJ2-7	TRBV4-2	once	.	CASSQDLGYYEQYF	TGTGCCAGCAGCCAAGATTTAGGGTACTACGAGCAGTACTTC
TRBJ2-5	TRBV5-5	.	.	CASSLRPTKETQYF	TGTGCCAGCAGCTTGCGTCCGACTAAAGAGACCCAGTACTTC
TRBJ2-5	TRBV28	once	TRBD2	CASSPSGRSETQYF	TGTGCCAGCAGTCCTAGCGGGAGATCAGAGACCCAGTACTTC
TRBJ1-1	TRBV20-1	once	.	CSARGDGEAFF	TGCAGTGCTAGGGGGGACGGTGAAGCTTTCTTT
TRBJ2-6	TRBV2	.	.	CARKRSGANVLTF	TGTGCCAGAAAGCGTTCTGGGGCCAACGTCCTGACTTTC
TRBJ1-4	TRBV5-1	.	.	CASRRSGVRNEKLFF	TGCGCCAGCAGACGGTCGGGGGTGCGGAATGAAAAACTGTTTTTT
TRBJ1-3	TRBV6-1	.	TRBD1	CASLGTEATGNTIYF	TGTGCCAGTCTCGGGACAGAAGCTACTGGAAACACCATATATTTT
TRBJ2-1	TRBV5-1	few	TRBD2	CASSLSSGSYNEQFF	TGCGCCAGCAGTCTTTCTAGCGGCTCCTACAATGAGCAGTTCTTC
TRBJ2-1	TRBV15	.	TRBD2	CATSSGRADNEQFF	TGTGCCACCAGCAGCGGGAGGGCCGACAATGAGCAGTTCTTC
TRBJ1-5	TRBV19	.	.	CASSARDSNQPQHF	TGTGCCAGTAGTGCCAGGGATAGCAATCAGCCCCAGCATTTT
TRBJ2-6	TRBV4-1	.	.	CASSQVKGGGTGANVLTF	TGCGCCAGCAGCCAAGTGAAGGGGGGCGGAACTGGGGCCAACGTCCTGACTTTC
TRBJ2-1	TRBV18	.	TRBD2	CASSPPSSGTYNEQFF	TGTGCCAGCTCACCACCGTCTAGCGGGACCTACAATGAGCAGTTCTTC
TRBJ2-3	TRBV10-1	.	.	CASSFGGPPGDTQYF	TGCGCCAGCAGTTTTGGAGGCCCCCCGGGAGATACGCAGTATTTT
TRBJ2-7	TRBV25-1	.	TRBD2	CASSGKKTSGISYEQYF	TGTGCCAGCAGTGGGAAGAAGACTAGCGGGATTAGCTACGAGCAGTACTTC
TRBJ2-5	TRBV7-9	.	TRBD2	CASRQSGEETQYF	TGTGCCAGCAGACAAAGCGGGGAAGAGACCCAGTACTTC
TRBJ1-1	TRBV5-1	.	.	CASSIWGTEAFF	TGCGCCAGCAGCATCTGGGGCACTGAAGCTTTCTTT
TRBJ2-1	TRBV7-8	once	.	CASSLRPDPYNEQFF	TGTGCCAGCAGCTTAAGGCCGGATCCGTACAATGAGCAGTTCTTC
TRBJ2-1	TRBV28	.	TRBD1	CASRTGSYNEQFF	TGTGCCAGCAGGACAGGGAGCTACAATGAGCAGTTCTTC
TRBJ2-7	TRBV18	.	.	CASSRAGAYEQYF	TGTGCCAGCTCAAGGGCAGGGGCCTACGAGCAGTACTTC
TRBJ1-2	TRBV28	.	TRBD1	CASRLLGQGSGGYTF	TGTGCCAGCAGACTTCTAGGACAGGGCTCGGGTGGCTACACCTTC
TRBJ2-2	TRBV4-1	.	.	CASSSQLTGELFF	TGCGCCAGCAGCTCCCAGTTAACCGGGGAGCTGTTTTTT
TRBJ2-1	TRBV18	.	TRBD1	CASSPRTGGHEQFF	TGTGCCAGCTCACCCAGGACAGGGGGGCATGAGCAGTTCTTC
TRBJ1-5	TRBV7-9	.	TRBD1	CASSRGQWNQPQHF	TGTGCCAGCAGCCGGGGACAGTGGAATCAGCCCCAGCATTTT
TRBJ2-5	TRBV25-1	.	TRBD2	CASELSGTGETQYF	TGTGCCAGCGAGCTTAGCGGGACTGGTGAGACCCAGTACTTC
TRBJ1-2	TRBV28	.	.	CASMGSTGNYGYTF	TGTGCCAGCATGGGCTCCACAGGGAACTATGGCTACACCTTC
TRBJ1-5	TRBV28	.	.	CASSLNRNQPQHF	TGTGCCAGCAGTTTGAACAGAAATCAGCCCCAGCATTTT
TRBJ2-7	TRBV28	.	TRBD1	CASSRPGQDFYEQYF	TGTGCCAGCAGCCGTCCGGGACAGGATTTTTACGAGCAGTACTTC
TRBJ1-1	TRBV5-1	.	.	CASSFLGPNGAEAFF	TGCGCCAGCAGCTTTTTGGGCCCCAATGGGGCTGAAGCTTTCTTT